What follows are 30 T cell receptor beta chains derived from one specimen sequenced in a study of CD8+ T cells in alopecia areata. Treatment reported: oral pan-JAK inhibitor, 5-10 mg twice daily. Reverse transcribed after extraction, RNA yielded cDNA as the sequencing template. Profiled with immunoSEQ multiplex PCR; TCRdb holds only in-frame clones, not every one. The data hold about 190,000 clones, with more than 55% observed a single time. Sequences were derived from CD4+ T cells sorted from blood, sampled at week 4, from a patient treated with tofacitinib. Receptors originate from a human donor with alopecia areata.

The chain combines TRBV29-1 with TRBJ2-7; 11 bases match TRBD2. The CDR3 loop spans 15 amino acids. V was clipped by 6 bases and J by 9 bases; unmatched bases: 16. CDR1 is SQVTM and CDR2 is ANQGSEA in the germline V gene. The CDR3, as DNA: TGCAGCGTCCTGACTAGCGGGACGATCTTCGGGTGGCAGTACTTC. This encodes CSVLTSGTIFGWQYF.

The V call is TRBV4-2, the J call TRBJ2-7, with TRBD2 identical over 8 bases. J was trimmed by 4 bases and V by 1 base; bases with no gene match: 3. The CDR3 is 14 amino acids. Germline-derived CDR1 and CDR2 are LGHNA and YNFKEQ. The DNA of the CDR3 is TGTGCCAGCAGCCAAGTGGCTAGCGGGTACGAGCAGTACTTC. It is translated as CASSQVASGYEQYF.

A word on this clone: Sequence at one end of the junction differs from germline and may be a read error. The rearrangement links TRBV30 to TRBJ1-3; the D gene is possibly TRBD1 (5 bases). This CDR3 is built from 13 residues. Germline assignment: CDR1 GTSNPN and CDR2 SVGIG (reference sequence). The DNA for the CDR3 is TGTGCCTGGAGTTATGTGGAGGCGGACACGCAAAGGTTT. This gives the protein CAWSYVEADTQRF.

CDR3 in amino acids: CSVLLAEGADTQYF. CDR3 in DNA: TGCAGCGTCTTGCTAGCGGAAGGGGCAGATACGCAGTATTTT. This rearrangement joins TRBV29-1 to TRBJ2-3, with TRBD2 matching over 7 bases. From germline, CDR1 is SQVTM and CDR2 ANQGSEA. V was pared by 6 bases and J by 4 bases, with 10 bases of the junction left unmatched. This CDR3 spans 14 amino acids.

The gene calls are TRBV25-1 and TRBJ2-6; tentatively, D is TRBD2 (6 bases). The CDR3 extends over 16 amino acids. The V and J ends lost 0 bases and 1 base respectively, with 7 bases between them. Germline CDR1 is MGHDK and CDR2 is SYGVNS. CDR3 coding DNA: TGTGCCAGCAGTGAATATGGAGGGTCTGGGGCCAACGTCCTGACTTTC. Translation gives CASSEYGGSGANVLTF. The variable domain in full, completed from reference TRBV25-1 and TRBJ2-6, reads EADIYQTPRYLVIGTGKKITLECSQTMGHDKMYWYQQDPGMELHLIHYSYGVNSTEKGDLSSESTVSRIRTEHFPLTLESARPSHTSQYLCASSEYGGSGANVLTFGAGSRLTVL.

The V and J genes are TRBV2 and TRBJ2-1; 11 bases are a match to TRBD2. This CDR3 comprises 16 residues. Per germline, CDR1 SNHLY and CDR2 FYNNEI. V was clipped by 6 bases and J by 5 bases; unmatched bases: 9. The CDR3 spells CASRSLASGRNNEQFF. Written as DNA, the CDR3 is TGTGCCAGCAGAAGTCTGGCTAGCGGGAGGAACAATGAGCAGTTCTTC.

This clone was counted between two and nine times. The chain employs TRBV6-1 and TRBJ2-3; TRBD2 aligns across 8 bases. The germline V gene has CDR1 MNHNS and CDR2 SASEGT. The CDR3 length is 13 residues. J gave up 1 base and V 8 bases, and 2 bases lay outside the gene matches. For the CDR3, the DNA is TGTGCCAGCGGGCGGGGGGGCACAGATACGCAGTATTTT. Its translation: CASGRGGTDTQYF.

The chain joins TRBV18 to TRBJ2-7, with TRBD1 matching over 7 bases. The CDR3 is made up of 15 amino acids. The germline V gene encodes CDR1 KGHSH and CDR2 LQKENI. J gave up 4 bases and V 4 bases, and 10 bases lay outside the gene matches. CDR3: CASSLTGSELYEQYF. The CDR3 nucleotides read TGTGCCAGCTCACTGACAGGGAGTGAGCTGTACGAGCAGTACTTC.

This clone was seen more than once but under ten times. The V and J genes are TRBV20-1 and TRBJ2-1; D may be TRBD1 (6 bases). The germline V and J ends were trimmed by 1 base and 12 bases, with 10 bases remaining between them. Germline CDR1 is DFQATT and CDR2 is SNEGSKA (reference sequence). The CDR3 consists of 11 residues. CDR3 in amino acids: CSARGTDGQFF. The CDR3, as DNA: TGCAGTGCTAGAGGGACAGATGGGCAGTTCTTC.

This rearrangement joins TRBV7-2 to TRBJ2-7, with 10 bases aligning to TRBD1. Germline V gene lookup returns CDR1 SGHTA and CDR2 FQGNSA. This CDR3 contains 13 residues. Trimming at V came to 5 bases and at J to 5 bases, leaving 3 bases not matched to a gene. CDR3 protein: CASSRDRGNEQYF. The CDR3 nucleotides read TGTGCCAGCAGCCGGGACAGGGGCAACGAGCAGTACTTC.

The chain employs TRBV29-1 and TRBJ2-2, with TRBD1 as a possible D gene (8 bases). The V end lost 6 bases, the J end lost 5 bases, and 13 bases lay between the germline ends. This CDR3 region has 13 residues. The V gene's germline CDR1 is SQVTM and CDR2 ANQGSEA. This chain's CDR3 is CSVDRGGTGELFF. The CDR3 nucleotides are TGCAGCGTCGACAGGGGAGGGACCGGGGAGCTGTTTTTT.

The CDR3 region has the DNA TGTGCCAGCAGTGCAATAGGTGAAGCCAAAAACATTCAGTACTTC. This translates into CASSAIGEAKNIQYF. The chain recombines TRBV6-1 with TRBJ2-4, with D unclear. Per the germline V gene, CDR1 is MNHNS and CDR2 is SASEGT. Trimming took 4 bases from V and 0 from J, leaving 10 bases between them. CDR3 length: 15 residues.

The chain couples TRBV27 to TRBJ1-4, with a possible D match to TRBD1 (6 bases). The CDR3 loop spans 14 amino acids. With 6 bases removed from V and 4 bases from J, the gap between germline ends came to 12 bases. CDR1 is MNHEY and CDR2 is SMNVEV in the germline V gene (reference sequence). CDR3 amino acids: CASRGHQLNEKLFF. In DNA form, the CDR3 reads TGTGCCAGCAGGGGACACCAACTTAATGAAAAACTGTTTTTT.

This chain connects TRBV29-1 to TRBJ2-1; 14 nucleotides align to TRBD2. V lost 6 bases to trimming and J lost 3 bases; unmatched junction nucleotides: 4. CDR1 is SQVTM and CDR2 is ANQGSEA in the germline V gene. CDR3 size: 15 residues. The CDR3 is CSVGLAGAFYNEQFF. CDR3 nucleotides: TGCAGCGTGGGACTAGCGGGAGCTTTCTACAATGAGCAGTTCTTC.

The chain recombines TRBV30 with TRBJ2-2; D is ambiguous. Trimming removed 3 bases at V and 2 bases at J, with 13 bases between. Germline assignment: CDR1 GTSNPN and CDR2 SVGIG (reference sequence). The CDR3 consists of 15 residues. CDR3: CAWSARVGNTGELFF. Written as DNA, the CDR3 is TGTGCCTGGAGCGCTAGGGTTGGAAACACCGGGGAGCTGTTTTTT. The whole variable domain, filled in from reference TRBV30 and TRBJ2-2, reads SQTIHQWPATLVQPVGSPLSLECTVEGTSNPNLYWYRQAAGRGLQLLFYSVGIGQISSEVPQNLSASRPQDRQFILSSKKLLLSDSGFYLCAWSARVGNTGELFFGEGSRLTVL.

J is TRBJ1-2 and V is TRBV6-5; 7 bases map to TRBD1. This CDR3 is 15 amino acids long. CDR1 is MNHEY and CDR2 is SVGAGI in the germline V gene. The ends lost 2 bases at V and 4 bases at J; junction bases unmatched: 7. The CDR3 region is CASSYGQGGSYGYTF. CDR3 DNA sequence: TGTGCCAGCAGTTACGGCCAGGGGGGGAGCTATGGCTACACCTTC.

The chain has TRBV4-3 and TRBJ2-2; 9 bases agree with TRBD2. Germline values: CDR1 LGHNA, CDR2 YSLEER. Trimming at V came to 5 bases and at J to 6 bases, leaving 13 bases not matched to a gene. The CDR3 has 17 residues. The CDR3 loop is CASSKGSVAGESGELFF. The CDR3 DNA reads as TGCGCCAGCAGCAAAGGGTCAGTAGCGGGAGAGTCCGGGGAGCTGTTTTTT.

This clone appeared a few times. This chain links TRBV4-1 with TRBJ2-1; D is unclear. Looked up from germline, CDR1 is MGHRA and CDR2 is YSYEKL. The CDR3 loop spans 13 amino acids. Trimming left V 5 bases short and J 0 bases short, with 5 bases between. The chain's CDR3 is CASSGPSYNEQFF. Written as DNA, the CDR3 is TGCGCCAGCAGCGGACCCTCCTACAATGAGCAGTTCTTC.

In nucleotides, the CDR3 is TGTGCCAGCAGCTATCGGACTAGCGGGAGCCGGGATACGCAGTATTTT. Its protein product is CASSYRTSGSRDTQYF. The chain joins TRBV7-8 to TRBJ2-3, with TRBD2 matching over 13 bases. Germline-derived CDR1 and CDR2 are SGHVS and FQNEAQ. This CDR3 spans 16 amino acids. V gave up 4 bases and J gave up 6 bases; unmatched junction bases: 7.

The gene calls are TRBV29-1 and TRBJ1-4; D gene ambiguous. Per the germline V gene, CDR1 is SQVTM and CDR2 is ANQGSEA. The CDR3 runs 12 residues. The ends were cut back, 4 bases at V and 8 bases at J, with 11 bases in the middle. The CDR3, as DNA: TGCAGCGTTGTTTCCAGCGAGGAAAAACTGTTTTTT. This sequence encodes CSVVSSEEKLFF. Looking up the rest from reference TRBV29-1 and TRBJ1-4 gives the full variable domain: SAVISQKPSRDICQRGTSLTIQCQVDSQVTMMFWYRQQPGQSLTLIATANQGSEATYESGFVIDKFPISRPNLTFSTLTVSNMSPEDSSIYLCSVVSSEEKLFFGSGTQLSVL.

The V and J genes are TRBV30 and TRBJ2-2, with 15 nucleotides matching TRBD2. CDR1 and CDR2 from the germline V gene are GTSNPN and SVGIG (reference sequence). This CDR3 has 17 amino acids. With V trimmed by 0 bases and J by 4 bases, 3 bases remained unmatched. The CDR3 region has the DNA TGTGCCTGGAGTGTAAGGACTAGCGGGAGGGCCACCGGGGAGCTGTTTTTT. As protein: CAWSVRTSGRATGELFF.

This clone showed up just a few times. The gene calls are TRBV30 and TRBJ2-3; D is ambiguous. Germline V gene data show CDR1 as GTSNPN and CDR2 as SVGIG (reference sequence). Trimming removed 0 bases at V and 11 bases at J, with 9 bases between. The CDR3 runs 11 residues. CDR3: CAWSVLSWQYF. Written as DNA, the CDR3 is TGTGCCTGGAGTGTACTAAGCTGGCAGTATTTT.

This clone has just a few counts. The J gene is TRBJ2-5, the V gene TRBV6-1, with TRBD1 matching over 7 bases. V was pared by 8 bases and J by 2 bases, with 5 bases of the junction left unmatched. Germline CDR1 MNHNS, CDR2 SASEGT. The CDR3 spans 13 residues. CDR3 region: CASEPGQQETQYF. Written as DNA, the CDR3 is TGTGCCAGCGAACCGGGACAGCAAGAGACCCAGTACTTC.

V and J are TRBV5-1 and TRBJ2-5; D tentatively reads TRBD1 or TRBD2 (5 bases each). The CDR3 extends over 15 amino acids. The V end lost 3 bases, the J end lost 0 bases, and 12 bases lay between the germline ends. Germline CDR1 and CDR2: SGHRS and YFSETQ. The CDR3 sequence: CASSSGTSYQETQYF. DNA of the CDR3: TGCGCCAGCAGCTCCGGGACCTCGTACCAAGAGACCCAGTACTTC.

The DNA of the CDR3 is TGTGCCAGCAGTGTTGTCGGGACAGGACCCTACGAGCAGTACTTC. Its translation: CASSVVGTGPYEQYF. The chain has TRBV6-1 and TRBJ2-7; TRBD1 matches at 8 bases. Germline loops: CDR1 MNHNS, CDR2 SASEGT. The J segment lost 2 bases and the V segment lost 4 bases, leaving 7 bases of the junction unmatched. The CDR3 has 15 amino acids.

V usage is TRBV6-6 and J usage is TRBJ1-3, with D possibly TRBD1 on 5 matching bases. The germline gives CDR1 MNHNY, CDR2 SVGAGI (reference sequence). The ends were cut back, 5 bases at V and 7 bases at J, with 18 bases in the middle. CDR3 length equals 15 residues. The DNA of the CDR3 is TGTGCCAGCAGTCCGGTGGACGGTAAGGGGAACACCATATATTTT. Its protein product is CASSPVDGKGNTIYF.

CDR3 nucleotides: TGCAGCGTGGGGAGGGACACCGCCTACGAGCAGTACTTC. Its translation is CSVGRDTAYEQYF. This chain connects TRBV29-1 to TRBJ2-7; possibly TRBD2 for D (7 bases). Per germline, CDR1 SQVTM and CDR2 ANQGSEA. The CDR3 is 13 residues long. Trimming pared 6 bases from V and 2 bases from J, leaving 14 bases between.

This chain links TRBV9 with TRBJ2-3, with D unclear. V was cut by 3 bases and J by 6 bases, with 11 bases left in between. The CDR3 loop spans 13 amino acids. In germline, CDR1 is SGDLS, CDR2 YYNGEE. CDR3 in DNA: TGTGCCAGCAGCGATCACAGAGAGGATACGCAGTATTTT. Protein product: CASSDHREDTQYF.

The chain carries TRBV2 and TRBJ2-5, with unresolved D. The length of the CDR3 is 13 residues. Germline V gene data show CDR1 as SNHLY and CDR2 as FYNNEI. V gave up 7 bases and J gave up 1 base, with 10 bases separating them. Written as DNA, the CDR3 is TGTGCCAGCACCTGGCGGCCCCAAGAGACCCAGTACTTC. It encodes CASTWRPQETQYF.

This clone came up once. The DNA for the CDR3 is TGCAGCGTTGAGAAGCAGCGGGAGGGAGCTGAGCAGTTCTTC. Encoded protein: CSVEKQREGAEQFF. The chain joins TRBV29-1 to TRBJ2-1; TRBD2 matches 10 bases. CDR1 is SQVTM and CDR2 is ANQGSEA in the germline V gene. V was clipped by 3 bases and J by 9 bases; unmatched bases: 8. The CDR3 runs to 14 residues.